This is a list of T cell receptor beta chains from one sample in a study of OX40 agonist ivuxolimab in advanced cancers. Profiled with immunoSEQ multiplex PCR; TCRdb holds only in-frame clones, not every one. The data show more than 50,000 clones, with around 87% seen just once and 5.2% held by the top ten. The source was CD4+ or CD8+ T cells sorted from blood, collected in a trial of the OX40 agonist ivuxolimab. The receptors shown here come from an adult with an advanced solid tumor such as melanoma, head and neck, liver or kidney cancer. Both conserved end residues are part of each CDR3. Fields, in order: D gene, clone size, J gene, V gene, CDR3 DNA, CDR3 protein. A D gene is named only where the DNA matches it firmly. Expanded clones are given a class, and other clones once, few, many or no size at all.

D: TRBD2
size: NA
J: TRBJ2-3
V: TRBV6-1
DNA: TGTGCCAGCAGTGATTCTAGCGGGAGGGCAGATACGCAGTATTTT
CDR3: CASSDSSGRADTQYF

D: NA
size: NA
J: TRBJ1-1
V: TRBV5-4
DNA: TGTGCCAGCAGCGGCCAGAACACTGAAGCTTTCTTT
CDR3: CASSGQNTEAFF

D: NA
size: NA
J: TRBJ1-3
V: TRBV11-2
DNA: TGTGCCAGCAGCAATCAGCTCTCTGGAAACACCATATATTTT
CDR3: CASSNQLSGNTIYF

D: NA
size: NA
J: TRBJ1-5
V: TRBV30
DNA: TGTGCCTGGAGTGTAGGGGGGTTCAACCAGCCCCAGCATTTT
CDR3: CAWSVGGFNQPQHF

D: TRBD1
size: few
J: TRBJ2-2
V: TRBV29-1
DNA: TGCAGCGTGGGGGAAGGGACAGGGGTCACCGGGGAGCTGTTTTTT
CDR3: CSVGEGTGVTGELFF

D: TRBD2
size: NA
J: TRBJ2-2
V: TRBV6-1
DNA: TGTGCCAGCAGTGAATGGGCAGGGGGACTAGCGGGAGGGCGAACCGGGGAGCTGTTTTTT
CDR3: CASSEWAGGLAGGRTGELFF

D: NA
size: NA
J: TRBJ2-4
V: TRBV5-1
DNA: TGCGCCAGCAGCTCACGCGTGTCTGGGAATGAGAACATTCAGTACTTC
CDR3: CASSSRVSGNENIQYF

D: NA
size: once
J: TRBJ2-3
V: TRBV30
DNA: TGTGCCTGGACATCCCGGACAGTCAGTACGCAGTATTTT
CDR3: CAWTSRTVSTQYF

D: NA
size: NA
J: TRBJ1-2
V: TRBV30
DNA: TGTGCCTGGAGTTCCTTGGGACTCTATGGCTACACCTTC
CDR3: CAWSSLGLYGYTF

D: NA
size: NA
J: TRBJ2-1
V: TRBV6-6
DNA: TGTGCCAGCAGCCTCGACAGGGGAGGGGGCTACAATGAGCAGTTCTTC
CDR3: CASSLDRGGGYNEQFF

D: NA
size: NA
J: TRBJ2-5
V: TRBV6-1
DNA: TGTGCCAGCACTGAAGCAGTGGGGGATGTCGGAGAGACCCAGTACTTC
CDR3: CASTEAVGDVGETQYF

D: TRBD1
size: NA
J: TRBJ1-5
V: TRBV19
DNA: TGTGCCAGTAGTATAGTGGGACAGGCGAATCAGCCCCAGCATTTT
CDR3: CASSIVGQANQPQHF

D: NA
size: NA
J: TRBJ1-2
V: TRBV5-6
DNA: TGTGCCAGCAGCTTAGTGGTGGGTGATGGCTACACCTTC
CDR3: CASSLVVGDGYTF

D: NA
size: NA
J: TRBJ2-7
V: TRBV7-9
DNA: TGTGCCAGCAGCCCACGACCGGGGCAGGGAAAGGCCTACGAGCAGTACTTC
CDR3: CASSPRPGQGKAYEQYF

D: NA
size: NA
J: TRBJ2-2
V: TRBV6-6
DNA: TGTGCCAGCAGTTACTCCGAGTCCTATGGGGAGCTGTTTTTT
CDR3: CASSYSESYGELFF

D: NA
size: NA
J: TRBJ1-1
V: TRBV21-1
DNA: TGTGCCAGCAGCAAGGAGAGCAACACTGAAGCTTTCTTT
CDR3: CASSKESNTEAFF

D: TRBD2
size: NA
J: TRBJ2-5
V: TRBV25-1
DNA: TGTGCCAGCGGACCACGGGGGGGAGGAGAGACCCAGTACTTC
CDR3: CASGPRGGGETQYF

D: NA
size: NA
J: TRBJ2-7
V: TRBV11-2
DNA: TGTGCCAGCAGCTTAGCGGGAATAACCAAGTACGAGCAGTACTTC
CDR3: CASSLAGITKYEQYF

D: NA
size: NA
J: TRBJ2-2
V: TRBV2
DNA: TGTGCCAGCGGGGCTCGAGGAACCGGGGAGCTGTTTTTT
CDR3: CASGARGTGELFF

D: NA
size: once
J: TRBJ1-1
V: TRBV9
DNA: TGTGCCAGCAGCGTATTGTTGAACACTGAAGCTTTCTTT
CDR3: CASSVLLNTEAFF

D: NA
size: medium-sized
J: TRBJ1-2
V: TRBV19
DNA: TGTGCCAGTAGTATCATCGGCCCGACCTATGGCTACACCTTC
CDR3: CASSIIGPTYGYTF

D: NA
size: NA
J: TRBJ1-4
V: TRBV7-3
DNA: TGTGCCAGCAGCGCCGGGAGCGGTGAAAAACTGTTTTTT
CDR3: CASSAGSGEKLFF

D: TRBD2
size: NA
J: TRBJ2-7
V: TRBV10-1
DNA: TGCGCCAGCCCCCTCAGCGGGAGGGCCAAAATCGCAGACTACGAGCAGTACTTC
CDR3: CASPLSGRAKIADYEQYF

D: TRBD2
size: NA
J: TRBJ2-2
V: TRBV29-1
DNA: TGCAGCGTGAGGACTAGGCAGTCGGGAAACCGGGAGCTGTTTTTT
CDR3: CSVRTRQSGNRELFF

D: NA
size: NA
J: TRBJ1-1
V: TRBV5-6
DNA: TGTGCCAGCAGCTTGATGGGAGTCTCGGTGGACACTGAAGCTTTCTTT
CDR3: CASSLMGVSVDTEAFF

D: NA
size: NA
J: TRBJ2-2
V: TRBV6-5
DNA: TGTGCCAGCAGTTACCAGGGGTTGGGAACCGGGGAGCTGTTTTTT
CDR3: CASSYQGLGTGELFF

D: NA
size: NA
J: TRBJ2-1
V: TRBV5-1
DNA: TGCGCCAGCAGCTGGGTCAGGTTCCGGAGTTCCAATGAGCAGTTCTTC
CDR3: CASSWVRFRSSNEQFF

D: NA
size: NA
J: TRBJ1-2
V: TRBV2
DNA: TGTGCCAGCAGTGACCTCCTTGGGCATGGCTACACCTTC
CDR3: CASSDLLGHGYTF

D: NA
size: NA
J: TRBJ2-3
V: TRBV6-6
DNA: TGTGCCAGCAGTAGGGGCCAAAGCACAGATACGCAGTATTTT
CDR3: CASSRGQSTDTQYF

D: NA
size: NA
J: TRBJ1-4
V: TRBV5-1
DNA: TGCGCCAGCAGCTTGGAGCCGGGAGCTACTCTTGAAAAACTGTTTTTT
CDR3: CASSLEPGATLEKLFF

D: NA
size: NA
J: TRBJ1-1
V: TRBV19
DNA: TGTGCCAGTAGTATAAAGGGGGGAATGGGGACTGAAGCTTTCTTT
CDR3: CASSIKGGMGTEAFF

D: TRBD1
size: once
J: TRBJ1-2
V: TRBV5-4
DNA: TGTGCCAGCAGCTCGCAGGACAGGCGAGGCTACACCTTC
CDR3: CASSSQDRRGYTF

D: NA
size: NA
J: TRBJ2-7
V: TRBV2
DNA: TGTGCCAGCAGTTGGACAGCAGTAATCTACGAGCAGTACTTC
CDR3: CASSWTAVIYEQYF

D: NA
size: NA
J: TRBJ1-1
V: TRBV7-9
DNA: TGTGCCAGCAGCTTGGTGAGGACTGAAGCTTTCTTT
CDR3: CASSLVRTEAFF

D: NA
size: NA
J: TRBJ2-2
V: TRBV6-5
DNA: TGTGCCAGCAAAGATGACATTAACACCGGGGAGCTGTTTTTT
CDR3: CASKDDINTGELFF

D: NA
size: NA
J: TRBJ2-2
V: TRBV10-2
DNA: TGCGCCAGCAGTGAGTCGTTGAAAACCCCGAACACCGGGGAGCTGTTTTTT
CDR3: CASSESLKTPNTGELFF

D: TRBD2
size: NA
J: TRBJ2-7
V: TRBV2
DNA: TGTGCCAGCAATACCTTGGGGGGGGGTTCCTACGAGCAGTACTTC
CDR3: CASNTLGGGSYEQYF

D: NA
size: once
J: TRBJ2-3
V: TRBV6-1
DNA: TGTGCCAGCAGTGAAAGGGCGGCCGATACGCAGTATTTT
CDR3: CASSERAADTQYF

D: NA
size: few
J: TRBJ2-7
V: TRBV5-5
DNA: TGTGCCAGCAGCTTGTTCCTGAGCGGCAAAACCCTCGCCTACGAGCAGTACTTC
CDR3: CASSLFLSGKTLAYEQYF

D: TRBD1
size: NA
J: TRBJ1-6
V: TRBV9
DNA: TGTGCCAGCAGCGGTACGACAGGGTATAATTCACCCCTCCACTTT
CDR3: CASSGTTGYNSPLHF

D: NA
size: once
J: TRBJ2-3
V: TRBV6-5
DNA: TGTGCCAGCAGCCCCCCCAACGTGATGCAGTATTTT
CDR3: CASSPPNVMQYF

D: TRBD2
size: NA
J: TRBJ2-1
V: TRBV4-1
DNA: TGCGCCAGCAGCCAAGGGGGTAGCGGGAGGTCTGAGCAGTTCTTC
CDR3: CASSQGGSGRSEQFF

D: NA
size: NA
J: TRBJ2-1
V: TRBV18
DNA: TGTGCCAGCTCACAGGGGAATGAGCAGTTCTTC
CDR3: CASSQGNEQFF

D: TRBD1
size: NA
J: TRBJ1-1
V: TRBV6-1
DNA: TGTGCCAGCAGTGAACGAGGGGGCGGAAAAGCTTTCTTT
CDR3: CASSERGGGKAFF